Below, 15 T cell receptor beta chains from the same sample are listed, as sequenced in a study of cytomegalovirus exposure and HLA in healthy donors. PCR used 60 Vbeta primers and 13 Jbeta primers. The protocol was immunoSEQ multiplex PCR, while the TCRdb copy is restricted to in-frame clones and leaves out a portion. This listing includes roughly 53,000 clones. The material sequenced was PBMCs. These receptors were obtained from a young man in good health and CMV-seropositive.

V usage is TRBV7-8 and J usage is TRBJ2-7, with 10 bases that match TRBD1. From germline, CDR1 is SGHVS and CDR2 FQNEAQ. This CDR3 is 14 amino acids long. J lost 5 bases, V lost 7 bases, and 8 bases had no gene match. CDR3 DNA: TGTGCCAGCACCACGACAGGGGGCAACCACGAGCAGTACTTC. The encoded protein is CASTTTGGNHEQYF.

CDR3 in amino acids: CASSPSGTYYNEQFF. In DNA, the CDR3 is TGTGCCAGCAGCCCCTCCGGGACATATTACAATGAGCAGTTCTTC. The rearrangement joins TRBV5-4 to TRBJ2-1; D is perhaps TRBD1 (6 bases). The CDR3 sequence is 15 residues long. V dropped 4 bases and J dropped 4 bases, with 15 bases sitting between them. The V gene's germline CDR1 is SGHNT and CDR2 YYREEE (reference sequence).

CDR3 sequence (DNA): TGCAGCGCAGGGACAGGGGAGGACTATGGCTACACCTTC. Its protein product is CSAGTGEDYGYTF. This rearrangement joins TRBV29-1 to TRBJ1-2; TRBD1 matches 10 bases. CDR1 is SQVTM and CDR2 is ANQGSEA in the germline V gene. The CDR3 loop spans 13 amino acids. The trim removed 7 bases at V and 3 bases at J, leaving 5 bases unmatched.

This chain connects TRBV19 to TRBJ2-7, with D unclear. This CDR3 comprises 14 residues. The V gene lost 3 bases and the J gene lost 0 bases, with 9 bases spanning the gap. CDR1 LNHDA and CDR2 SQIVND come from the germline V gene (reference sequence). CDR3 sequence: CASSISPGSYEQYF. CDR3 bases: TGTGCCAGTAGTATTAGTCCGGGCTCCTACGAGCAGTACTTC.

The chain uses TRBV10-2 and TRBJ1-1, with TRBD1 matching 9 bases. Germline CDR1 WSHSY, CDR2 SAAADI. This CDR3 spans 14 amino acids. Trimming took 4 bases from V and 9 from J; bases not matched to a gene: 9. The CDR3 bases are TGCGCCAGCAGTGGCGGGACAGGGAGGGGGAAAGCTTTCTTT. As protein: CASSGGTGRGKAFF.

J is TRBJ1-1 and V is TRBV4-1, with 7 bases fitting TRBD1. CDR3 length: 15 residues. The J segment lost 2 bases and the V segment lost 3 bases, leaving 6 bases of the junction unmatched. The germline gives CDR1 MGHRA, CDR2 YSYEKL. The DNA of the CDR3 is TGCGCCAGCAGCCATGGACAGGCCGTAAACACTGAAGCTTTCTTT. It codes for CASSHGQAVNTEAFF.

This chain links TRBV5-6 with TRBJ1-4; 9 nucleotides agree with TRBD1. Germline-derived CDR1 and CDR2 are SGHDT and YYEEEE. After removal of 4 bases from V and 5 bases from J, the junction contained 3 bases not matched to a gene. The CDR3 has 14 residues. The CDR3, as DNA: TGTGCCAGCAGCGGGGGACAGGGCAATGAAAAACTGTTTTTT. Its protein product is CASSGGQGNEKLFF.

The chain combines TRBV27 with TRBJ2-2; no reliable D call. Germline V gene sequence: CDR1 MNHEY, CDR2 SMNVEV (reference sequence). V lost 3 bases and J lost 4, with 12 bases in between. The CDR3 extends over 15 amino acids. The CDR3 DNA reads TGTGCCAGCAGTTTTGAGGCCCAGCTCACCGGGGAGCTGTTTTTT. Encoded protein: CASSFEAQLTGELFF.

The chain couples TRBV27 to TRBJ2-7, with 8 bases that match TRBD2. Unmatched junction bases numbered 13, after V lost 5 bases and J lost 7 bases. The CDR3 contains 15 residues. CDR1 and CDR2 (germline): MNHEY, SMNVEV (reference sequence). CDR3 loop: CASSMSGSYFGEQYF. In DNA form, the CDR3 reads TGTGCCAGCAGTATGAGCGGGAGTTATTTCGGAGAGCAGTACTTC.

The genes are TRBV28 and TRBJ2-7, with D hard to call. The ends were cut back, 5 bases at V and 5 bases at J, with 7 bases in the middle. CDR1 is MDHEN and CDR2 is SYDVKM in the germline V gene. The CDR3 contains 11 residues. CDR3 sequence (DNA): TGTGCCAGCAGTCCGTATAACGAGCAGTACTTC. As protein: CASSPYNEQYF.

V usage is TRBV5-4 and J usage is TRBJ2-2, with a tentative D call TRBD1 (6 bases). Germline V lookup: CDR1 SGHNT, CDR2 YYREEE (reference sequence). CDR3 length equals 15 residues. V lost 4 bases, J lost 4 bases, and 14 bases lay in between. Here the CDR3 reads CASSRRDTITGELFF. The CDR3 DNA follows: TGTGCCAGCAGCCGAAGGGACACGATCACCGGGGAGCTGTTTTTT.

The chain uses TRBV7-9 and TRBJ2-5; 9 positions match TRBD2. V lost 5 bases and J lost 3; bases outside the gene matches: 7. The CDR3 runs to 15 residues. Germline loops: CDR1 SEHNR, CDR2 FQNEAQ (reference sequence). The CDR3 region is CASSREVAGEETQYF. As DNA, the CDR3 is TGTGCCAGCAGCCGGGAGGTAGCGGGAGAAGAGACCCAGTACTTC.

The chain recombines TRBV25-1 with TRBJ2-7; 8 positions agree with TRBD1. After removal of 5 bases from V and 4 bases from J, the junction contained 7 bases not matched to a gene. Germline loops: CDR1 MGHDK, CDR2 SYGVNS. The CDR3 contains 14 residues. The CDR3 DNA reads TGTGCCAGCAGTTACGGGACAGGAGATTACGAGCAGTACTTC. Its protein is CASSYGTGDYEQYF.

The rearrangement links TRBV9 to TRBJ2-3, with 7 positions matching TRBD2. CDR1 is SGDLS, CDR2 YYNGEE, per germline. The CDR3 is made up of 15 amino acids. J was trimmed by 2 bases and V by 3 bases; bases with no gene match: 6. CDR3 bases: TGTGCCAGCAGCGCCGGGACTATTCCCACAGATACGCAGTATTTT. Translation gives CASSAGTIPTDTQYF.

The chain carries TRBV30 and TRBJ1-1; the D gene is possibly TRBD1 (5 bases). The CDR3 length is 13 residues. Trimming took 3 bases from V and 5 from J, leaving 13 bases between them. Germline loops: CDR1 GTSNPN, CDR2 SVGIG (reference sequence). The CDR3 DNA is TGTGCCTGGAGCCCGGGGGGTACGACTGAAGCTTTCTTT. Its protein product is CAWSPGGTTEAFF.